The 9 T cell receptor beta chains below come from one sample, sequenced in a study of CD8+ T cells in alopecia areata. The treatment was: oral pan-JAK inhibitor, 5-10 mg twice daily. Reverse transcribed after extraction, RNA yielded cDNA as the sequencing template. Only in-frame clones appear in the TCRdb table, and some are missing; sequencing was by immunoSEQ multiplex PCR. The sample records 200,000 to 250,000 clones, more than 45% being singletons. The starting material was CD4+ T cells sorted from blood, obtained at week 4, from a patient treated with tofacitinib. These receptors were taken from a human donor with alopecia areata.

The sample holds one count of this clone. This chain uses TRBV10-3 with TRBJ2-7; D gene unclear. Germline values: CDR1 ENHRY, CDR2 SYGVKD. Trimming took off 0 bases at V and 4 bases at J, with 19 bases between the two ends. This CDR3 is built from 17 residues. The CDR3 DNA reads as TGTGCCATCAGTGAGTCCCCCGATGGGCGGCTTGGGTACGAGCAGTACTTC. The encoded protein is CAISESPDGRLGYEQYF.

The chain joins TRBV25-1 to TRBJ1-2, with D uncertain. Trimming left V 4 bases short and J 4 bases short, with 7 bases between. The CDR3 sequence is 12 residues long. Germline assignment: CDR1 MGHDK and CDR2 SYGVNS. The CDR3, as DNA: TGTGCCAGCAGTGGGGAGACCTATGGCTACACCTTC. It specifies CASSGETYGYTF.

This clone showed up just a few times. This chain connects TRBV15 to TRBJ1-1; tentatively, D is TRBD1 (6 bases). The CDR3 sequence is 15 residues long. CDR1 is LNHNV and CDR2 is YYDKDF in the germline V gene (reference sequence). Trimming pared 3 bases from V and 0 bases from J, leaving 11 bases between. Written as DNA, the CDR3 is TGTGCCACCAGCAGGGTAAGGGGGTTGAACACTGAAGCTTTCTTT. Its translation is CATSRVRGLNTEAFF.

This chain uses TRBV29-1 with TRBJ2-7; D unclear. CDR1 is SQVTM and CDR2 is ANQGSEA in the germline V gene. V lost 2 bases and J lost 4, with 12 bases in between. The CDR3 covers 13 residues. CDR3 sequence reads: CSVETTDFYEQYF. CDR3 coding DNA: TGCAGCGTTGAAACTACGGATTTTTACGAGCAGTACTTC.

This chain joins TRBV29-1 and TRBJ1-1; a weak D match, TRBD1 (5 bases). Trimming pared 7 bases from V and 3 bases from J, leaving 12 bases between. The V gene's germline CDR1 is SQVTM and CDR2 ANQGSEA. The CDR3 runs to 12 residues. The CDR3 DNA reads TGCAGCGCCCAACCGGGACACACTGAAGCTTTCTTT. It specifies CSAQPGHTEAFF.

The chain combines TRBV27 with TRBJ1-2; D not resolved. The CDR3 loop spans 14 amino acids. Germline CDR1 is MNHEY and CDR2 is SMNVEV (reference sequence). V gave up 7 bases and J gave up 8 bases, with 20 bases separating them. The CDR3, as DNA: TGTGCCAGCAACCCCCGTCCGGACGCGGCGGGCTACACCTTC. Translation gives CASNPRPDAAGYTF.

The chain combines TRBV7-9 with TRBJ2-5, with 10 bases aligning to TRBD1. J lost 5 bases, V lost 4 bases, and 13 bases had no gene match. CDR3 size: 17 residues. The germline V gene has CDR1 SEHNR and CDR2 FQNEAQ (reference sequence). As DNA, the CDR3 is TGTGCCAGCAGCTCGGGGACCCGGGACAGGGGTCAGGAGACCCAGTACTTC. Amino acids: CASSSGTRDRGQETQYF. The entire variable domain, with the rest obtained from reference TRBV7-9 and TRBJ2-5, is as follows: DTGVSQNPRHKITKRGQNVTFRCDPISEHNRLYWYRQTLGQGPEFLTYFQNEAQLEKSRLLSDRFSAERPKGSFSTLEIQRTEQGDSAMYLCASSSGTRDRGQETQYFGPGTRLLVL.

CDR3 loop: CASSLPADTQYF. The CDR3 DNA follows: TGTGCCAGCAGCCTACCGGCGGATACGCAGTATTTT. The V gene is TRBV7-6, the J gene TRBJ2-3; D gene uncertain. The CDR3 consists of 12 residues. Trimming removed 5 bases from V and 6 bases from J, with 9 bases in between. The germline gives CDR1 SGHVS, CDR2 FNYEAQ.

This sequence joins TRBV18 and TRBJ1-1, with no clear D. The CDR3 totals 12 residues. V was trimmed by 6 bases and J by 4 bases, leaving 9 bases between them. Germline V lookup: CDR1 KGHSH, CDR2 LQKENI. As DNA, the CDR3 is TGTGCCAGCTCCCCTACGGGCACTGAAGCTTTCTTT. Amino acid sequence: CASSPTGTEAFF.